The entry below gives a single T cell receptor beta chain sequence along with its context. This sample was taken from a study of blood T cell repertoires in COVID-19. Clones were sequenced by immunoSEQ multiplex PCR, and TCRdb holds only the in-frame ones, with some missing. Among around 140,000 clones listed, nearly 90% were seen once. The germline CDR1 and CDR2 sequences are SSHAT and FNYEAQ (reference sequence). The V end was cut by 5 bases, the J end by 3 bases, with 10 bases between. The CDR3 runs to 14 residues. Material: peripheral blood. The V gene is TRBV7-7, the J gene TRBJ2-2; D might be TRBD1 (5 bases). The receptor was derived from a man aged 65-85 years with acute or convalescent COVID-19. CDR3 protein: CASSTGVDTGELFF. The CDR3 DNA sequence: TGTGCCAGCAGCACAGGCGTGGACACCGGGGAGCTGTTTTTT.